What follows is one T cell receptor (beta chain) and its context. Original processing methods: Reference gene primer amplification gave estimated nucleated cell counts. Assay used: immunoSEQ multiplex PCR; TCRdb lists only in-frame clones, some missing. The D gene and trimming were derived from the DNA, and the V and J assignments and clone size from that table. The sample carries 350,000 to 450,000 clones, over 75% recorded once. CDR1 is LNHNV, CDR2 YYDKDF, per germline (reference sequence). Trimming left V 8 bases short and J 3 bases short, with 10 bases between. The CDR3 length is 13 residues. This entry is derived from a study of blood T cell repertoires in COVID-19. Study details: The United States, Italy and Spain provided the acute and convalescent COVID-19 samples.

In assigning cohorts, the study relied on participant-reported clinical history. V gene TRBV15 combines with J gene TRBJ1-4, with D hard to call. This TCR was recovered from a man aged 35-49 years in a cohort exposed to, infected with or recovered from COVID-19 (not recorded which). The sequencing input was PBMCs or T cells enriched from blood (not recorded which). The CDR3 protein is CATARESNEKLFF. As DNA, the CDR3 is TGTGCCACCGCAAGGGAGTCTAATGAAAAACTGTTTTTT.